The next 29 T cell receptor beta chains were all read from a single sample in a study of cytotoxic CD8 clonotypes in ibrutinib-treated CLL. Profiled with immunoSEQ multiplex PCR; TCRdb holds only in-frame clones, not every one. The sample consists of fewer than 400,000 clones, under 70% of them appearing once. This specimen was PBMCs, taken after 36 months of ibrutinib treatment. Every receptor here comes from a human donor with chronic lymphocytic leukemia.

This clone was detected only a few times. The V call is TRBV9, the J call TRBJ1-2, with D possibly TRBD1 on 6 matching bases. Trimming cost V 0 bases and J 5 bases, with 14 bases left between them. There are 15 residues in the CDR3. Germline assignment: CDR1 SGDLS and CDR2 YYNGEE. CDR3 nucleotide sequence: TGTGCCAGCAGCGTAGGGTTGGGGGGCCAGTATGGCTACACCTTC. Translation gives CASSVGLGGQYGYTF.

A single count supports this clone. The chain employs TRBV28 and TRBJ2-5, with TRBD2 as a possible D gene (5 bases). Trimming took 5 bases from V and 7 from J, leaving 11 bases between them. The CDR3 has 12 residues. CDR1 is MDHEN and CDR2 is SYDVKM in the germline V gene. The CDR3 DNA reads TGTGCCAGCAGTGACCCGGGGAGGACCCAGTACTTC. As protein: CASSDPGRTQYF. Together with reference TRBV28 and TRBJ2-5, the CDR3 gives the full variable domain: DVKVTQSSRYLVKRTGEKVFLECVQDMDHENMFWYRQDPGLGLRLIYFSYDVKMKEKGDIPEGYSVSREKKERFSLILESASTNQTSMYLCASSDPGRTQYFGPGTRLLVL.

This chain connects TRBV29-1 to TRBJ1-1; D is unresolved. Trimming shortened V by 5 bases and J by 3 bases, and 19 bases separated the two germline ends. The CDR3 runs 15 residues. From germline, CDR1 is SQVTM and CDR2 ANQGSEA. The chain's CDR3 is CSVYFLRRGYTEAFF. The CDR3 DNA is TGCAGCGTTTATTTTCTAAGGCGAGGATACACTGAAGCTTTCTTT.

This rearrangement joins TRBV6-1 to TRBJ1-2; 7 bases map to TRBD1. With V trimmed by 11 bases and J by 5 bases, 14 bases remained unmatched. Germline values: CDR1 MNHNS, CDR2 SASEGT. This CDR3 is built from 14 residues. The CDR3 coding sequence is TGTGCCGCCAGGGAAACGGGACAGATTTATGGCTACACCTTC. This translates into CAARETGQIYGYTF.

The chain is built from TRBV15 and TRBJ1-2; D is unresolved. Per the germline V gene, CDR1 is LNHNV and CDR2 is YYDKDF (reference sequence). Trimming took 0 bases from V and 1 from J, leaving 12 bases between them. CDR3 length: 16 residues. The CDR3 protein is CATSRDPYRLNYGYTF. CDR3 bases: TGTGCCACCAGCAGAGATCCCTACAGACTTAACTATGGCTACACCTTC. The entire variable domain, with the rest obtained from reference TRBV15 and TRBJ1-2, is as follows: DAMVIQNPRYQVTQFGKPVTLSCSQTLNHNVMYWYQQKSSQAPKLLFHYYDKDFNNEADTPDNFQSRRPNTSFCFLDIRSPGLGDTAMYLCATSRDPYRLNYGYTFGSGTRLTVV.

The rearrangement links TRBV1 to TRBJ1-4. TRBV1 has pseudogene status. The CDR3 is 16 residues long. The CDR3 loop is CTSSQEYERVDEKLFF. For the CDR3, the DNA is TGCACCAGCAGCCAAGAATACGAGCGGGTAGATGAAAAACTGTTTTTT.

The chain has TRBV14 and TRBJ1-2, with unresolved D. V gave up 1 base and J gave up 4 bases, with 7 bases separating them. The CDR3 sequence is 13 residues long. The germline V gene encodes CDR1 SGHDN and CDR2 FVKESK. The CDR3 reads CASSQASVYGYTF. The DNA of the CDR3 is TGTGCCAGCAGCCAAGCTTCAGTCTATGGCTACACCTTC.

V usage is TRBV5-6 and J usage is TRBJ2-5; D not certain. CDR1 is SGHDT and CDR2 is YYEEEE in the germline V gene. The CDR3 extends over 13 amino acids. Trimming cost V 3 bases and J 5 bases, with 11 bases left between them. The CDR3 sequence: CASSSGPRETQYF. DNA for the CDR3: TGTGCCAGCAGCTCCGGGCCTAGGGAGACCCAGTACTTC.

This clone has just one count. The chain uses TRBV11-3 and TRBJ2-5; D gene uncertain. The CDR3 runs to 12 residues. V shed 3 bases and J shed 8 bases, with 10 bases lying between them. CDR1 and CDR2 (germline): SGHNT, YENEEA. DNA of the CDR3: TGTGCCAGCAGCTTCGGATACTCCACCCAGTACTTC. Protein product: CASSFGYSTQYF.

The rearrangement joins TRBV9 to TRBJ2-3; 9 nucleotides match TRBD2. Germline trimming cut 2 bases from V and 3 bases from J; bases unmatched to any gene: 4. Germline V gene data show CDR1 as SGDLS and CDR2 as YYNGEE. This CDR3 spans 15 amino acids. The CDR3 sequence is CASSVMAGGTDTQYF. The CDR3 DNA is TGTGCCAGCAGCGTCATGGCGGGGGGGACAGATACGCAGTATTTT.

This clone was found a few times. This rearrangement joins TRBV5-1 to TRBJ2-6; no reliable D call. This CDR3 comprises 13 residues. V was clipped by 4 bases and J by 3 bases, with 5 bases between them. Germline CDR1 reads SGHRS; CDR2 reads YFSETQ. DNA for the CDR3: TGCGCCAGCAGCCTTCTTGGGGCCAACGTCCTGACTTTC. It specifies CASSLLGANVLTF. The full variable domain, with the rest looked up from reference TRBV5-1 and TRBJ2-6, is KAGVTQTPRYLIKTRGQQVTLSCSPISGHRSVSWYQQTPGQGLQFLFEYFSETQRNKGNFPGRFSGRQFSNSRSEMNVSTLELGDSALYLCASSLLGANVLTFGAGSRLTVL.

The CDR3 protein is CASSFRGEPGNTIYF. The CDR3 DNA sequence: TGCGCCAGCAGCTTTCGGGGGGAGCCCGGAAACACCATATATTTT. This chain uses TRBV5-1 with TRBJ1-3, with a weak D call TRBD1 (5 bases). Trimming took 2 bases from V and 4 from J, leaving 13 bases between them. The CDR3 extends over 15 amino acids. Germline assignment: CDR1 SGHRS and CDR2 YFSETQ.

CDR3 coding DNA: TGTGCCAGCAGTCCCCTCGCCGGGACAACCGGGGAGCTGTTTTTT. This encodes CASSPLAGTTGELFF. The chain couples TRBV2 to TRBJ2-2; TRBD1 might be the D (6 bases). The CDR3 spans 15 residues. V lost 5 bases to trimming and J lost 5 bases, with 15 bases between them. Germline V CDR1 and CDR2: SNHLY, FYNNEI.

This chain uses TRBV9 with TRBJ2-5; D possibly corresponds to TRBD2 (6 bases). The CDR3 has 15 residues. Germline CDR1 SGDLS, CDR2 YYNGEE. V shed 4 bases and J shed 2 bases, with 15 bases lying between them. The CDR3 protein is CASSTGLRIQETQYF. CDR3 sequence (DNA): TGTGCCAGCAGCACGGGACTCCGCATTCAAGAGACCCAGTACTTC.

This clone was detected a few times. The CDR3 DNA reads TGTGCCATCAGGGATAAGATCAGCTCTGGAAACACCATATATTTT. As protein: CAIRDKISSGNTIYF. This chain uses TRBV10-3 with TRBJ1-3; D is uncertain. V was pared by 6 bases and J by 0 bases, with 12 bases between. CDR1 and CDR2 (germline): ENHRY, SYGVKD. The length of the CDR3 is 15 residues.

CDR3 region: CASSSNTGAQPQHF. Here the CDR3 DNA reads TGTGCCAGCAGTTCCAATACAGGGGCTCAGCCCCAGCATTTT. V is TRBV6-5 and J is TRBJ1-5; the match to TRBD1 covers 7 bases. CDR3 length: 14 residues. Per the germline V gene, CDR1 is MNHEY and CDR2 is SVGAGI. The J segment lost 6 bases and the V segment lost 4 bases, leaving 6 bases of the junction unmatched.

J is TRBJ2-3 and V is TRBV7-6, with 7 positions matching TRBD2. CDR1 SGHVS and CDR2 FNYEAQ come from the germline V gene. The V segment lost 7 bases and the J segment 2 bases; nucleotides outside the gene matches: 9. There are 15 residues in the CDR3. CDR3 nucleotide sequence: TGTGCCAGCAACCCCACCGGGACTATCACAGATACGCAGTATTTT. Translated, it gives CASNPTGTITDTQYF.

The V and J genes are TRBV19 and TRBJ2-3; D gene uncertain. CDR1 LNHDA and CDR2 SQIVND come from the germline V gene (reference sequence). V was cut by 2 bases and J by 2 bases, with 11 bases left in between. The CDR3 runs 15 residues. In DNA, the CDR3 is TGTGCCAGTAGTATAACCCCTTCGCCCACAGATACGCAGTATTTT. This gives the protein CASSITPSPTDTQYF.

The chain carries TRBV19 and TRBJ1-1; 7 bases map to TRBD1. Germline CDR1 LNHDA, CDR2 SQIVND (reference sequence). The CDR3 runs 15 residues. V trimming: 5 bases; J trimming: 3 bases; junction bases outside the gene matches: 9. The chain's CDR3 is CASSVGWDRDTEAFF. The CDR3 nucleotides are TGTGCCAGTAGTGTCGGTTGGGACAGAGACACTGAAGCTTTCTTT.

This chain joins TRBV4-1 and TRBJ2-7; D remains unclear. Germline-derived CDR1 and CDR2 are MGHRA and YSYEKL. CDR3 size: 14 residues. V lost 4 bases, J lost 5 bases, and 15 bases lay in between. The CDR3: CASSPVSGTDEQYF. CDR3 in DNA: TGCGCCAGCAGCCCCGTTTCAGGTACCGACGAGCAGTACTTC.

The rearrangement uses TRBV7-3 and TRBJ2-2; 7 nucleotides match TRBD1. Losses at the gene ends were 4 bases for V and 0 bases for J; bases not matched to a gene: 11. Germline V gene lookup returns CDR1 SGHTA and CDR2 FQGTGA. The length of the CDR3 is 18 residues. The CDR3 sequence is CASSSGTVTLSNTGELFF. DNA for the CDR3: TGTGCCAGCAGCTCCGGGACAGTGACCCTCTCGAACACCGGGGAGCTGTTTTTT. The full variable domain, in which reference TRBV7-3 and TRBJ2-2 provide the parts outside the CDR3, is GAGVSQTPSNKVTEKGKYVELRCDPISGHTALYWYRQSLGQGPEFLIYFQGTGAADDSGLPNDRFFAVRPEGSVSTLKIQRTERGDSAVYLCASSSGTVTLSNTGELFFGEGSRLTVL.

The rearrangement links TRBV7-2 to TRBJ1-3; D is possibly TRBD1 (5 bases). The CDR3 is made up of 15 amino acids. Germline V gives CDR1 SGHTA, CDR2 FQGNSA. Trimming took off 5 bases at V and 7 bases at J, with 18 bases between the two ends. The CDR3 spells CASSPNGGLGNTIYF. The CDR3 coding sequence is TGTGCCAGCAGCCCGAATGGGGGGTTAGGGAACACCATATATTTT.

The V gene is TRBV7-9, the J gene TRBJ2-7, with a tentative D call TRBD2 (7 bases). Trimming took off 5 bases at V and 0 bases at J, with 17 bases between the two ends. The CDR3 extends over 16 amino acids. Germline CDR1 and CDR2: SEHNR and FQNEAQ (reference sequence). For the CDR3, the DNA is TGTGCCAGCAGCAACCGTGACAGGACTAGCTCCTACGAGCAGTACTTC. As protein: CASSNRDRTSSYEQYF.

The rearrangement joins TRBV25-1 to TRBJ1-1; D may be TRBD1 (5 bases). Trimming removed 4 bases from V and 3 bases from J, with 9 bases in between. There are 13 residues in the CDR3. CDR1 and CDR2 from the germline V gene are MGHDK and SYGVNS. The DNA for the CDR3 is TGTGCCAGCAGTGCCAGGGTGGACACTGAAGCTTTCTTT. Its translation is CASSARVDTEAFF.

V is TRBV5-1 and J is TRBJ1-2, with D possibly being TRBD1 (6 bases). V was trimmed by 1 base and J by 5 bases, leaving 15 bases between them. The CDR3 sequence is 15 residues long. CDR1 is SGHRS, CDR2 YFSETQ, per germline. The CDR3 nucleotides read TGCGCCAGCAGCTTGTACAACAGGGTACCTTATGGCTACACCTTC. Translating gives CASSLYNRVPYGYTF.

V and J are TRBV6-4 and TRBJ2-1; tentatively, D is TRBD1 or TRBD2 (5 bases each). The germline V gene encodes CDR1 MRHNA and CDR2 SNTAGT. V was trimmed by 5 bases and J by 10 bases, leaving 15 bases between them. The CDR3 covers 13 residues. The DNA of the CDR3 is TGTGCCAGCAGTATGGACACACTAGAAGAGCAGTTCTTC. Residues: CASSMDTLEEQFF.

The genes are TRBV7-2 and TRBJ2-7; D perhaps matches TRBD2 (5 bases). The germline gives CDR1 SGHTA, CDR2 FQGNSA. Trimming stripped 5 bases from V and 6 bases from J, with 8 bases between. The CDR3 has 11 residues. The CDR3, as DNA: TGTGCCAGCAGCACTAGGCGCGAGCAGTACTTC. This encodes CASSTRREQYF.

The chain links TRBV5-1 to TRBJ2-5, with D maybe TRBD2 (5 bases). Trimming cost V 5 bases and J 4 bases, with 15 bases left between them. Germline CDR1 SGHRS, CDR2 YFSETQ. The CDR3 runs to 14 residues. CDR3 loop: CASRPIGKRETQYF. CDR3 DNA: TGCGCCAGCAGACCGATCGGGAAGCGAGAGACCCAGTACTTC.

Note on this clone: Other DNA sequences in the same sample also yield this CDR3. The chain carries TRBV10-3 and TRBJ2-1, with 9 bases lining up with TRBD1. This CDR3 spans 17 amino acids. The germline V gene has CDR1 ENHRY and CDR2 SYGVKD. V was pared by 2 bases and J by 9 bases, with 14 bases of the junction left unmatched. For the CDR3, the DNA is TGTGCCATCAGTGAGCCGATCACGGGACAGGGAATGGGTGAGCAGTTCTTC. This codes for CAISEPITGQGMGEQFF.